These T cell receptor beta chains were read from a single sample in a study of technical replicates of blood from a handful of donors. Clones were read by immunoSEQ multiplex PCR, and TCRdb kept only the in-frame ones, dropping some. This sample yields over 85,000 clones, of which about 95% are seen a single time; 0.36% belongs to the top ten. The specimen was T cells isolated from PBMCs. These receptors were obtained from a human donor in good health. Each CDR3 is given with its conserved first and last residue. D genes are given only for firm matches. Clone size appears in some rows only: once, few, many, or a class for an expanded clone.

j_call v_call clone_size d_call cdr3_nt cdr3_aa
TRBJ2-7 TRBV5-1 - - TGCGCCAGCAGCTTCCAGGGGTCCTACGAGCAGTACTTC CASSFQGSYEQYF
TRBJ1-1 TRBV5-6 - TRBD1 TGTGCCAGCAGCTTCGACAACAGGGGTGGCTCTGAAGCTTTCTTT CASSFDNRGGSEAFF
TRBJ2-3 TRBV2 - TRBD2 TGTGCCAGCAGTGAACTAGCGGGATGGGGGCCCGTCACAGATACGCAGTATTTT CASSELAGWGPVTDTQYF
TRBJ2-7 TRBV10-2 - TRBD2 TGCGCCAGCGCGGGACTAGCGAGCTCCTACGAGCAGTACTTC CASAGLASSYEQYF
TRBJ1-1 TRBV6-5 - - TGTGCCAGCATGACGGGGGGTAAAACTGAAGCTTTCTTT CASMTGGKTEAFF
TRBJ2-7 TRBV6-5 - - TGTGCCAGCAGTTACTCCTCAGGGGACGAGCAGTACTTC CASSYSSGDEQYF
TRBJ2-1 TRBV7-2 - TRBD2 TGTGCCAGCAGCGGACTAGCTGCCAATGAGCAGTTCTTC CASSGLAANEQFF
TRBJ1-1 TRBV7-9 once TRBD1 TGTGCCAGCAGCTTAGAGGGGGGACAGGGTCGGGCTTTCTTT CASSLEGGQGRAFF
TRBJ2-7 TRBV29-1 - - TGCAGCGCCCTGGGACTCAGGAGCTCCTACGAGCAGTACTTC CSALGLRSSYEQYF
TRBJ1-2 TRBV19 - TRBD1 TGTGCCAGTACCCGGGACAGGGGGCCCTATCTTGGCTACACCTTC CASTRDRGPYLGYTF
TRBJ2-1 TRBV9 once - TGTGCCAGCAGCGTAGCAGGACTACCAAGGTCAGGGCAGTTCTTC CASSVAGLPRSGQFF
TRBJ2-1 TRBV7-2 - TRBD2 TGTGCCAGCAGTACTAGCGGGCGAGCAGGAACTGAGCAGTTCTTC CASSTSGRAGTEQFF
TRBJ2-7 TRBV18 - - TGTGCCAGCTCACCACTAACAGCTTACGAGCAGTACTTC CASSPLTAYEQYF
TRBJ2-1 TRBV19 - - TGTGCCAGTAGACCCCGTGGGAGCTCCTACAATGAGCAGTTCTTC CASRPRGSSYNEQFF
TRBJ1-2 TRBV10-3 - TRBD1 TGTGCCATCAGTGAGAGGGCCAGGGGGTGGAAGGGCTACACCTTC CAISERARGWKGYTF
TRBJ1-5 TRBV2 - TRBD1 TGTGCCAGCAGTGAAGCACGGACAGGGCATCAGCCCCAGCATTTT CASSEARTGHQPQHF
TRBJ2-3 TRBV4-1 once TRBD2 TGCGCCAGCAGCCAAGACATTGGAGCGGGAGTTCCAGATACGCAGTATTTT CASSQDIGAGVPDTQYF
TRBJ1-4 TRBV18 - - TGTGCCAGCTCAGGCCCACAGGGCCGTACGGGTGAAAAACTGTTTTTT CASSGPQGRTGEKLFF
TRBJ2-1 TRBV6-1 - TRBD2 TGTGCCAGCAGTGCGGGAGGCCCCATAGATGAGCAGTTCTTC CASSAGGPIDEQFF
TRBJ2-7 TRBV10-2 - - TGCGCCAGCAGTGTTATCCTCTCCTACGAGCAGTACTTC CASSVILSYEQYF
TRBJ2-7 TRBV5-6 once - TGTGCCAGCAGCCCAGGGTCCTCACAGGGCTACGAGCAGTACTTC CASSPGSSQGYEQYF
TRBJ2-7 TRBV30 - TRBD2 TGTGCCTGGAGCACTAGCGGTACCTACGAGCAGTACTTC CAWSTSGTYEQYF
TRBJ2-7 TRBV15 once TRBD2 TGTGCCACCAGCAGTGGGGAGGGGAGTCATGAGCAGTACTTC CATSSGEGSHEQYF
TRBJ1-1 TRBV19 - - TGTGCCAGTAGTATAGGCAGGGGTCGGATGAACACTGAAGCTTTCTTT CASSIGRGRMNTEAFF
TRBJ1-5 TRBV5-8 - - TGTGCCAGCAGCGAGGACAGCGGAAATCAGCCCCAGCATTTT CASSEDSGNQPQHF
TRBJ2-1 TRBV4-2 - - TGTGCCAGCAGCCAACCCGATACTTTTGGGAGCGGGCAGTTCTTC CASSQPDTFGSGQFF
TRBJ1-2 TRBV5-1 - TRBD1 TGCGCCAGCAGCTTGGAGACAGGGTCTTCTTATGGCTACACCTTC CASSLETGSSYGYTF
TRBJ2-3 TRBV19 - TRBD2 TGTGCCAGTAGTAGGGGGACTAGCGGGCCGGAATCAGTCACAGATACGCAGTATTTT CASSRGTSGPESVTDTQYF
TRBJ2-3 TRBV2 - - TGTGCCAGCAGTGAAGGGCAGGCGCCACCTGATACGCAGTATTTT CASSEGQAPPDTQYF
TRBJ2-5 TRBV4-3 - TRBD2 TGCGCCAGCAGCCATAATCGCGGGAGGGCCGCAGGGGAGACCCAGTACTTC CASSHNRGRAAGETQYF
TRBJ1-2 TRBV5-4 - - TGTGCCAGCAGCTTGGTGTTGGGGGGCTATGGCTACACCTTC CASSLVLGGYGYTF
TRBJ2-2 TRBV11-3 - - TGTGCCAGCAGCTTAAACGGGAACGTCGGCGGGGAGCTGTTTTTT CASSLNGNVGGELFF
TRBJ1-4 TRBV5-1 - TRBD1 TGCGCCAGCGCGGGACAGCCTTCAACTAATGAAAAACTGTTTTTT CASAGQPSTNEKLFF
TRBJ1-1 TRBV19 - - TGTGCCAGTAGTATATCCCGGACAAGCACTGAAGCTTTCTTT CASSISRTSTEAFF
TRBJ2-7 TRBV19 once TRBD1 TGTGCCAGTAGTATAGTTCCGACAGGGGCCTACGAGCAGTACTTC CASSIVPTGAYEQYF
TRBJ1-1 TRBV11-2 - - TGTGCCAGCAGCTTAGGTTCGGTTAACACTGAAGCTTTCTTT CASSLGSVNTEAFF
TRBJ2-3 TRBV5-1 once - TGCGCCAGCAGCTTGGAGGATAACAGGAAAACTACAGATACGCAGTATTTT CASSLEDNRKTTDTQYF
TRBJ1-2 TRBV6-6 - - TGTGCCAGCTGGAGAGGCAGTAAGGCCTATGGCTACACCTTC CASWRGSKAYGYTF
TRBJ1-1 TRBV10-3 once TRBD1 TGTGCCATAGAGGGGGCTAGGGGCACTGAAGCTTTCTTT CAIEGARGTEAFF
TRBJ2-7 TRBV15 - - TGTGCCACCAGCAGAGACACCGGGACTTACTACGAGCAGTACTTC CATSRDTGTYYEQYF
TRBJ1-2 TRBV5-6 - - TGTGCCAGCAGCTGGTTAAACTTCCCAAGTAACTATGGCTACACCTTC CASSWLNFPSNYGYTF
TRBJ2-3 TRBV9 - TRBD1 TGTGCCAGCAGCGTAGGACAGGGTAGTAACACAGATACGCAGTATTTT CASSVGQGSNTDTQYF
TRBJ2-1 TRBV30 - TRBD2 TGTGCCTGGAGTATGCCCGGGACTAGCTCCCTCTTCAATGAGCAGTTCTTC CAWSMPGTSSLFNEQFF
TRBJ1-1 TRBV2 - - TGTGCCAGCAGTGAAGAGGCGGGAAAGAACACTGAAGCTTTCTTT CASSEEAGKNTEAFF
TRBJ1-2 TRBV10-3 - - TGTGCCATCAGTGACGGGGGGGGCGGAGGCTACACCTTC CAISDGGGGGYTF
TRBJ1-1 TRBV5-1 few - TGCGCCAGCAGCTTGGGCGGTCCTGGGTCCATTGAAGCTTTCTTT CASSLGGPGSIEAFF
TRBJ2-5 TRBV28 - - TGTGCCAGCAGTTATATTGGGCGCGAGACCCAGTACTTC CASSYIGRETQYF
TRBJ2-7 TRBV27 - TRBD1 TGTGCCAGCAGTTTGGGACAGGGACCCTACGAGCAGTACTTC CASSLGQGPYEQYF
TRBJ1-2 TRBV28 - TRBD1 TGTGCCAGCAGCTCCCCCGGACAGGGGGACGGCTACACCTTC CASSSPGQGDGYTF
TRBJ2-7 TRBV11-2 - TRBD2 TGTGCCAGCAGCTTAGATCGCGACGTAGCGGGAGGGTCCTACGAGCAGTACTTC CASSLDRDVAGGSYEQYF
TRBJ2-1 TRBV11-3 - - TGTGCCAGCAGCCTAATGGGGACTCGAGGCAATGAGCAGTTCTTC CASSLMGTRGNEQFF
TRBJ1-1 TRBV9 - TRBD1 TGTGCCAGCAGCGATCGACAGGGGGCAGGGTATACTGAAGCTTTCTTT CASSDRQGAGYTEAFF
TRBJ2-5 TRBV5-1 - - TGCGCCAGCAGCTTGGACGGGTCTGTTGAAGAGACCCAGTACTTC CASSLDGSVEETQYF
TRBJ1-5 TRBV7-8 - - TGTGCCAGCAGCTCCGACAGGTCCAATCAGCCCCAGCATTTT CASSSDRSNQPQHF
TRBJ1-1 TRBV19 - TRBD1 TGTGCCAGTAGTATCTCCGGGACAGGGGCCCTGAACACTGAAGCTTTCTTT CASSISGTGALNTEAFF
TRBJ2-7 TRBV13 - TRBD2 TGTGCCAGCAGCTTGGCTCCGGGACTAGTGGTCCACGAGCAGTACTTC CASSLAPGLVVHEQYF